The 24 T cell receptor beta chains below were found in one sample sequenced in a study of vaccination effects on CD4 cells after COVID-19. Antigens for these TCRs are unknown. Antigen-specific CD4+ T cell clonotypes were called by their expansion after viral peptide-pool culture in ViraFEST. Upon completion of around 9 days in culture, CD4+ T cells were isolated. Nucleocapsid antibody tests were negative, and the vaccine recipients had no prior SARS-CoV-2 infection. Generated by immunoSEQ multiplex PCR, the TCRdb table keeps only in-frame clones and is missing some. The sample holds about 41,000 clones, more than 60% seen once. The material was CD4+ T cells from PBMCs cultured with HCoV-OC43 spike peptides, obtained before COVID-19 vaccination. Specified subset: HCoV-OC43 spike overlapping peptide pool stimulation. The receptors were gathered from a human donor who received a COVID-19 vaccine.

V gene TRBV5-1 combines with J gene TRBJ1-1; D call uncertain. This CDR3 is built from 13 residues. Germline V lookup: CDR1 SGHRS, CDR2 YFSETQ. The V end was cut by 2 bases, the J end by 2 bases, with 7 bases between. CDR3 nucleotides: TGCGCCAGCAGCTTCGTGACCAACACTGAAGCTTTCTTT. It is translated as CASSFVTNTEAFF.

The chain has TRBV5-6 and TRBJ1-4; D perhaps matches TRBD1 (6 bases). The V gene's germline CDR1 is SGHDT and CDR2 YYEEEE. V was trimmed by 7 bases and J by 8 bases, leaving 15 bases between them. The CDR3 covers 13 residues. The CDR3 is CASSGRGSEKLFF. The CDR3 nucleotides are TGTGCCAGCTCAGGGAGGGGGTCGGAAAAACTGTTTTTT. The variable domain in full, with the rest retrieved from reference TRBV5-6 and TRBJ1-4, is DAGVTQSPTHLIKTRGQQVTLRCSPKSGHDTVSWYQQALGQGPQFIFQYYEEEERQRGNFPDRFSGHQFPNYSSELNVNALLLGDSALYLCASSGRGSEKLFFGSGTQLSVL.

The gene calls are TRBV27 and TRBJ2-2; D gene uncertain. The germline V and J ends were trimmed by 4 bases and 4 bases, with 19 bases remaining between them. The CDR3 sequence is 17 residues long. Germline lookup yields CDR1 MNHEY and CDR2 SMNVEV (reference sequence). The CDR3 sequence is CASSSARLIPGTGELFF. CDR3 DNA: TGTGCCAGCAGTTCAGCCCGCCTCATACCGGGCACCGGGGAGCTGTTTTTT.

CDR3 sequence (DNA): TGTGCCAGCAGCTCAGAGACAGGGATGGATACGCAGTATTTT. This encodes CASSSETGMDTQYF. The V call is TRBV11-3, the J call TRBJ2-3, with TRBD1 identical over 7 bases. This CDR3 has 14 residues. With 4 bases clipped from V and 6 bases from J, the junction kept 7 bases outside the gene matches. In germline, CDR1 is SGHNT, CDR2 YENEEA.

This clone was counted only a few times. The chain uses TRBV3-1 (or the pseudogene TRBV3-2) and TRBJ2-1; D ambiguous. With 0 bases removed from V and 7 bases from J, the gap between germline ends came to 10 bases. The CDR3 has 14 amino acids. Germline lookup yields CDR1 LGHDT and CDR2 YNNKEL (reference sequence). CDR3 in DNA: TGTGCCAGCAGCCAAGATGGGGTTTCTAATGAGCAGTTCTTC. This gives the protein CASSQDGVSNEQFF.

J is TRBJ2-7 and V is TRBV7-2; weak D call: TRBD2 (5 bases). Trimming stripped 5 bases from V and 3 bases from J, with 23 bases between. CDR1 is SGHTA, CDR2 FQGNSA, per germline. The CDR3 spans 17 residues. The CDR3 sequence is CASSPEVGLTGNYEQYF. CDR3 coding DNA: TGTGCCAGCAGCCCAGAAGTAGGTTTAACGGGAAACTACGAGCAGTACTTC. Using reference TRBV7-2 and TRBJ2-7 for the parts outside the CDR3, the full variable domain is GAGVSQSPSNKVTEKGKDVELRCDPISGHTALYWYRQSLGQGLEFLIYFQGNSAPDKSGLPSDRFSAERTGGSVSTLTIQRTQQEDSAVYLCASSPEVGLTGNYEQYFGPGTRLTVT.

This clone was recorded a few times. The V and J genes are TRBV19 and TRBJ2-7; D ambiguous. The CDR3 length is 13 residues. Germline V gene data show CDR1 as LNHDA and CDR2 as SQIVND (reference sequence). The germline V and J ends were trimmed by 8 bases and 3 bases, with 14 bases remaining between them. CDR3: CASSIRTGYEQYF. CDR3 nucleotide sequence: TGTGCCAGTTCGATTAGGACGGGCTACGAGCAGTACTTC.

This chain joins TRBV9 and TRBJ2-2; no reliable D call. CDR3 length: 13 amino acids. Trimming pared 4 bases from V and 5 bases from J, leaving 9 bases between. The germline CDR1 and CDR2 sequences are SGDLS and YYNGEE. CDR3 DNA sequence: TGTGCCAGCAGCTCCCAGCGTACCGGGGAGCTGTTTTTT. This translates into CASSSQRTGELFF.

Remarks on this clone: Relative to the germline gene, one junction end is altered; a read error may explain this. V is TRBV7-7 and J is TRBJ1-1; D is undetermined. Germline V gives CDR1 SSHAT, CDR2 FNYEAQ (reference sequence). The CDR3 contains 13 residues. CDR3 nucleotide sequence: TGTGCTAGCAGCCCCACTTTGAACACTGAAGCTTTCTTT. Translated, it gives CASSPTLNTEAFF.

V usage is TRBV5-1 and J usage is TRBJ2-6; tentative D call: TRBD2 (6 bases). V gave up 2 bases and J gave up 0 bases, with 15 bases separating them. CDR3 length: 18 residues. Germline V CDR1 and CDR2: SGHRS, YFSETQ. DNA for the CDR3: TGCGCCAGCAGCTTCATACCCGGGGGTAACTCTGGGGCCAACGTCCTGACTTTC. Translated, it gives CASSFIPGGNSGANVLTF.

CDR3: CAIRSGGGNQPQHF. The CDR3, as DNA: TGTGCCATCAGATCAGGGGGGGGCAATCAGCCCCAGCATTTT. The V and J genes are TRBV10-3 and TRBJ1-5; 7 positions match TRBD1. Germline CDR1 reads ENHRY; CDR2 reads SYGVKD. The CDR3 is 14 residues long. J gave up 2 bases and V 6 bases, and 4 bases lay outside the gene matches.

This clone has only one observation. The gene calls are TRBV3-1 (or the pseudogene TRBV3-2) and TRBJ1-6; no clear D. CDR3 length equals 12 residues. Trimming cost V 6 bases and J 11 bases, with 11 bases left between them. Germline V lookup: CDR1 LGHDT, CDR2 YNNKEL (reference sequence). The CDR3 nucleotides are TGTGCCAGCAGAGATCGTCTTCCACCCCTCCACTTT. It yields the protein CASRDRLPPLHF.

The chain employs TRBV12-5 and TRBJ2-3; D is possibly TRBD2 (7 bases). The CDR3 runs to 17 residues. The germline gives CDR1 LGHNT, CDR2 FRNRAP. The germline V and J ends were trimmed by 5 bases and 0 bases, with 18 bases remaining between them. CDR3 bases: TGTGCTAGTGGTGGGGGGGGCACACTTACTAGCACAGATACGCAGTATTTT. Residues: CASGGGGTLTSTDTQYF.

V is TRBV5-4 and J is TRBJ2-2; 12 positions agree with TRBD2. Per germline, CDR1 SGHNT and CDR2 YYREEE (reference sequence). Trimming cost V 4 bases and J 7 bases; bases outside gene matches: 11. CDR3 length: 17 amino acids. The CDR3 region is CASSNPTSGRSFGELFF. CDR3 DNA: TGTGCCAGCAGCAACCCGACTAGCGGGAGATCGTTCGGGGAGCTGTTTTTT.

V gene TRBV13 combines with J gene TRBJ1-3; perhaps TRBD1 as D (5 bases). CDR3 length: 13 residues. CDR1 is PRHDT and CDR2 is FYEKMQ in the germline V gene (reference sequence). The ends were cut back, 5 bases at V and 4 bases at J, with 9 bases in the middle. CDR3 DNA sequence: TGTGCCAGCAGCCGGGACCGCGGAAACACCATATATTTT. Amino acids: CASSRDRGNTIYF.

This chain links TRBV6-5 with TRBJ1-2; 9 nucleotides match TRBD1. The germline V gene has CDR1 MNHEY and CDR2 SVGAGI. The CDR3 extends over 14 amino acids. The trim removed 7 bases at V and 2 bases at J, leaving 5 bases unmatched. The CDR3 is CASTLDRGNYGYTF. The CDR3, as DNA: TGTGCCAGCACCCTGGACAGGGGAAACTATGGCTACACCTTC.

The chain has TRBV27 and TRBJ2-7; the D is unclear. The ends were cut back, 5 bases at V and 6 bases at J, with 23 bases in the middle. The CDR3 is made up of 16 amino acids. Germline V gene sequence: CDR1 MNHEY, CDR2 SMNVEV (reference sequence). The chain's CDR3 is CASSPQSGPYRAEQYF. CDR3 coding DNA: TGTGCCAGCAGTCCTCAGTCCGGGCCCTATAGGGCCGAGCAGTACTTC.

This chain joins TRBV10-3 and TRBJ2-3; 12 nucleotides match TRBD2. The CDR3 spans 17 residues. The germline V gene encodes CDR1 ENHRY and CDR2 SYGVKD. V shed 0 bases, J shed 1 base, and the junction held 2 bases outside the gene matches. The chain's CDR3 is CAISESTSGRGTDTQYF. The DNA for the CDR3 is TGTGCCATCAGTGAGTCGACTAGCGGGAGAGGCACAGATACGCAGTATTTT.

The V and J genes are TRBV27 and TRBJ2-7, with unresolved D. Germline V CDR1 and CDR2: MNHEY, SMNVEV (reference sequence). Trimming took off 2 bases at V and 0 bases at J, with 20 bases between the two ends. The CDR3 loop spans 18 amino acids. The CDR3 nucleotides read TGTGCCAGCAGTTTACGGTATGGGGTGCAGCGTAGCTCCTACGAGCAGTACTTC. It codes for CASSLRYGVQRSSYEQYF.

A few counts support this clone. V gene TRBV2 combines with J gene TRBJ1-3, with D unclear. Trimming pared 0 bases from V and 0 bases from J, leaving 12 bases between. The CDR3 contains 17 residues. Germline CDR1 and CDR2: SNHLY and FYNNEI. CDR3 DNA sequence: TGTGCCAGCAGTGAAGCAGAGGGATGGGCCTCTGGAAACACCATATATTTT. This gives the protein CASSEAEGWASGNTIYF.

This clone was seen a handful of times. The rearrangement links TRBV7-9 to TRBJ1-2; maybe TRBD1 (6 bases). Trimming took off 0 bases at V and 8 bases at J, with 13 bases between the two ends. CDR1 and CDR2 (germline): SEHNR, FQNEAQ (reference sequence). The CDR3 covers 14 residues. CDR3 nucleotides: TGTGCCAGCAGCTTAGCGTTACAGGGACAAGGCTACACCTTC. Translation: CASSLALQGQGYTF.

The gene calls are TRBV2 and TRBJ2-1; a weak D match, TRBD2 (5 bases). Trimming removed 5 bases at V and 8 bases at J, with 10 bases between. CDR3 length equals 12 residues. Germline CDR1 is SNHLY and CDR2 is FYNNEI. The CDR3 spells CASSRESDEQFF. CDR3 bases: TGTGCCAGCAGTAGGGAGTCGGATGAGCAGTTCTTC.

CDR3 in DNA: TGTGCCTGGAGTCAGACAGGGGCGCACAGTGAAGCTTTCTTT. Protein product: CAWSQTGAHSEAFF. V is TRBV30 and J is TRBJ1-1, with 8 bases that match TRBD1. Looked up from germline, CDR1 is GTSNPN and CDR2 is SVGIG (reference sequence). The CDR3 is made up of 14 amino acids. The J segment lost 7 bases and the V segment lost 2 bases, leaving 9 bases of the junction unmatched.

This clone was counted a single time. The rearrangement links TRBV7-2 to TRBJ2-1; 8 nucleotides line up with TRBD2. The CDR3 spans 17 residues. With V trimmed by 1 base and J by 6 bases, 11 bases remained unmatched. The V gene's germline CDR1 is SGHTA and CDR2 FQGNSA. CDR3 loop: CASSLGTGLAGRNEQFF. The CDR3 region has the DNA TGTGCCAGCAGCTTAGGAACCGGGCTAGCGGGTCGCAATGAGCAGTTCTTC.